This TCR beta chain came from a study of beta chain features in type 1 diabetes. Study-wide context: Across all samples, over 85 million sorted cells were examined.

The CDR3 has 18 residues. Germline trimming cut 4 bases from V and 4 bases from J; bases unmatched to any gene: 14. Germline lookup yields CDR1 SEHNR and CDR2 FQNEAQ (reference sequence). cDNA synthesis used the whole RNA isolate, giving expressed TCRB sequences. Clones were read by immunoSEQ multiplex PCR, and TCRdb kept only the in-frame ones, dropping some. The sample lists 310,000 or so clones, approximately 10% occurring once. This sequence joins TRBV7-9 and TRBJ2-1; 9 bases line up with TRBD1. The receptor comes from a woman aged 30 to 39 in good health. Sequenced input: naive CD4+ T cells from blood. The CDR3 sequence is CASSSRILTGTGYNEQFF. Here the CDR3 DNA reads TGTGCCAGCAGCTCCCGAATCCTCACCGGGACAGGGTACAATGAGCAGTTCTTC.